This T cell receptor (beta chain) comes out of a study of blood T cell repertoires in COVID-19. Study background: Samples came from the United States, Italy and Spain, spanning acute and convalescent COVID-19.

Original processing methods: Estimation of nucleated cell counts relied on the amplification of reference gene primers. The table came from immunoSEQ multiplex PCR; TCRdb's copy has only in-frame clones and leaves some out. That table supplies the V and J calls and clone size; D and trimming were determined from the DNA. The sample shows under 350,000 clones, over 75% of them seen only once. Allocation to cohorts depended on clinical history reported by the participants. Input material: PBMCs or T cells enriched from blood (not recorded which). This TCR was recovered from a man in his thirties or forties who had recovered from COVID-19.

The CDR3 loop reads CASSLVVRGTRYTEAFF. The CDR3 DNA is TGTGCCAGCAGCTTAGTTGTCAGGGGGACCCGATACACTGAAGCTTTCTTT. The chain employs TRBV11-2 and TRBJ1-1; 7 bases map to TRBD1. The trim removed 1 base at V and 3 bases at J, leaving 11 bases unmatched. The CDR3 has 17 amino acids. Germline V gives CDR1 SGHAT, CDR2 FQNNGV.